These 23 T cell receptor beta chains came from one sample sequenced in a study of regulatory T cells in long-lasting Graves disease. According to the study, TCR beta libraries were built with iRepertoire HTBI primers and CDR3-region Arm-PCR. TCRdb independently ran MiXCR on the multiplex PCR reads; one entry per CDR3 protein. The profile shows some 600,000 distinct CDR3 sequences, 15% to 20% of them singletons. The time point was: newly diagnosed GD, antithyroid drugs for less than 3 months. PBMCs were the source of the RNA used for TCR sequencing. These data were likewise used in another study, on T cells in Graves' hyperthyroidism and ophthalmopathy.

The starting material was peripheral blood mononuclear cells (PBMCs), obtained at new diagnosis, from a patient treated with antithyroid drugs. The receptors here all came from a man between 18 and 29 years old with Graves disease.

This clonotype occurred a few times. This rearrangement joins TRBV4-1 to TRBJ1-3; D perhaps matches TRBD1 (6 bases). This CDR3 has 14 residues. CDR1 is MGHRA and CDR2 is YSYEKL in the germline V gene. V lost 2 bases to trimming and J lost 3 bases, with 8 bases between them. The CDR3 reads CASSQRGLGNTIYF. In nucleotides, the CDR3 is TGCGCCAGCAGCCAACGGGGGCTTGGAAACACCATATATTTT.

This clonotype was seen ten or more times. This chain uses TRBV18 with TRBJ1-2; the D is unclear. The CDR3 extends over 15 amino acids. In germline, CDR1 is KGHSH, CDR2 LQKENI. V shed 2 bases and J shed 3 bases, with 13 bases lying between them. DNA of the CDR3: TGTGCCAGCTCACCAGAGCCCCGCGGCGACTATGGCTACACCTTC. Translation: CASSPEPRGDYGYTF.

This chain links TRBV20-1 with TRBJ1-2; D might be TRBD1 (5 bases). The CDR3 covers 15 residues. V lost 0 bases to trimming and J lost 8 bases, with 19 bases between them. Looked up from germline, CDR1 is DFQATT and CDR2 is SNEGSKA (reference sequence). In nucleotides, the CDR3 is TGCAGTGCTAGAGATAGTCACAGGTCCCGGGGCGGCTACACCTTC. Translation: CSARDSHRSRGGYTF.

This clonotype was detected only a few times. The chain joins TRBV10-3 to TRBJ1-4; D not certain. CDR3 length equals 15 residues. The germline CDR1 and CDR2 sequences are ENHRY and SYGVKD. V was clipped by 1 base and J by 0 bases, with 6 bases between them. In DNA, the CDR3 is TGTGCCATCAGTGAGTGGGGTGCAACTAATGAAAAACTGTTTTTT. It yields the protein CAISEWGATNEKLFF.

This clonotype showed up many times. The chain carries TRBV7-9 and TRBJ1-1; D not resolved. This CDR3 is 11 amino acids long. CDR1 and CDR2 (germline): SEHNR, FQNEAQ (reference sequence). V shed 2 bases and J shed 7 bases, with 5 bases lying between them. Here the CDR3 reads CASSLMGEAFF. The CDR3 DNA reads as TGTGCCAGCAGCTTAATGGGTGAAGCTTTCTTT.

Many counts were recorded for this clonotype. Since a much larger clone is just one base distant, this may be a read error. The rearrangement uses TRBV5-1 and TRBJ2-3; TRBD2 is a possible D gene (5 bases). Germline CDR1 SGHRS, CDR2 YFSETQ. This CDR3 has 13 amino acids. V was clipped by 0 bases and J by 8 bases, with 10 bases between them. The CDR3 nucleotides read TGCGCCAGCAGCTTGGCCGAAGGGAGTACGCAGTATTTT. It specifies CASSLAEGSTQYF.

This clonotype showed up just a few times. The chain links TRBV11-2 to TRBJ2-3; D is uncertain. V lost 5 bases, J lost 3 bases, and 18 bases lay in between. This CDR3 comprises 16 residues. CDR1 and CDR2 from the germline V gene are SGHAT and FQNNGV. This CDR3 reads CASSPMGSLGTDTQYF. The CDR3 region has the DNA TGTGCCAGCAGCCCTATGGGAAGCTTAGGGACAGATACGCAGTATTTT.

The CDR3 region is CSARDTGGAEKLFF. As DNA, the CDR3 is TGCAGTGCTAGAGATACCGGGGGTGCTGAAAAACTGTTTTTT. The V gene is TRBV20-1, the J gene TRBJ1-4, with D possibly being TRBD1 (5 bases). Germline lookup yields CDR1 DFQATT and CDR2 SNEGSKA (reference sequence). V was shortened by 0 bases and J by 7 bases, with 12 bases between the two germline ends. CDR3 length: 14 amino acids.

This sequence joins TRBV7-2 and TRBJ1-2, with unresolved D. The CDR3 totals 14 residues. The V end was cut by 2 bases, the J end by 10 bases, with 17 bases between. CDR1 is SGHTA and CDR2 is FQGNSA in the germline V gene. In nucleotides, the CDR3 is TGTGCCAGCAGCTTAACGCCCGATCCCAGATTCTACACCTTC. Its protein product is CASSLTPDPRFYTF. The entire variable domain, with the rest obtained from reference TRBV7-2 and TRBJ1-2, is as follows: GAGVSQSPSNKVTEKGKDVELRCDPISGHTALYWYRQSLGQGLEFLIYFQGNSAPDKSGLPSDRFSAERTGGSVSTLTIQRTQQEDSAVYLCASSLTPDPRFYTFGSGTRLTVV.

This clonotype has a count of ten or more. The rearrangement joins TRBV7-2 to TRBJ1-1; no definite D call. The V end lost 3 bases, the J end lost 0 bases, and 8 bases lay between the germline ends. This CDR3 has 14 residues. Germline CDR1 SGHTA, CDR2 FQGNSA. CDR3 bases: TGTGCCAGCAGCTTGGGAATAATGAACACTGAAGCTTTCTTT. It is translated as CASSLGIMNTEAFF. Looking up the rest from reference TRBV7-2 and TRBJ1-1 gives the full variable domain: GAGVSQSPSNKVTEKGKDVELRCDPISGHTALYWYRQSLGQGLEFLIYFQGNSAPDKSGLPSDRFSAERTGGSVSTLTIQRTQQEDSAVYLCASSLGIMNTEAFFGQGTRLTVV.

This clonotype was seen many times. This chain links TRBV7-2 with TRBJ2-1; 10 bases map to TRBD2. The CDR3 runs 15 residues. Germline assignment: CDR1 SGHTA and CDR2 FQGNSA. After removal of 7 bases from V and 9 bases from J, the junction contained 12 bases not matched to a gene. CDR3 region: CASIQLAGALGEQFF. The CDR3 region has the DNA TGTGCCAGCATCCAGCTAGCGGGAGCATTAGGTGAGCAGTTCTTC. The complete variable domain, with remaining parts taken from reference TRBV7-2 and TRBJ2-1, reads GAGVSQSPSNKVTEKGKDVELRCDPISGHTALYWYRQSLGQGLEFLIYFQGNSAPDKSGLPSDRFSAERTGGSVSTLTIQRTQQEDSAVYLCASIQLAGALGEQFFGPGTRLTVL.

This clonotype was seen just once. This sequence may be a read error, since a much larger clone differs from it by one base. The CDR3 sequence: CSASRGYGFGYTF. DNA for the CDR3: TGCAGTGCTAGTCGGGGCTATGGCTTTGGCTACACCTTC. The V call is TRBV20-1, the J call TRBJ1-2, with D possibly being TRBD1 (5 bases). The germline V gene has CDR1 DFQATT and CDR2 SNEGSKA (reference sequence). Trimming took off 3 bases at V and 7 bases at J, with 15 bases between the two ends. The CDR3 length is 13 residues.

This clonotype was observed many times. The chain joins TRBV5-5 to TRBJ2-1, with 7 nucleotides matching TRBD2. The CDR3 is made up of 16 amino acids. CDR1 SGHKS and CDR2 YYEKEE come from the germline V gene (reference sequence). V trimming: 5 bases; J trimming: 0 bases; junction bases outside the gene matches: 8. The CDR3 protein is CASSPLALSSYNEQFF. The DNA for the CDR3 is TGTGCCAGCAGTCCACTAGCGCTGAGCTCCTACAATGAGCAGTTCTTC.

This clonotype has a count of ten or more. The chain uses TRBV11-2 and TRBJ2-3; D possibly uses TRBD1 or TRBD2 (6 bases each). CDR1 SGHAT and CDR2 FQNNGV come from the germline V gene. The CDR3 is made up of 16 amino acids. Trimming took 5 bases from V and 2 from J, leaving 17 bases between them. The CDR3 nucleotides are TGTGCCAGCAGCCTAAATCCGAGGGGGGTCACAGATACGCAGTATTTT. Protein: CASSLNPRGVTDTQYF.

In its sample, this clonotype was seen a few times. The chain is built from TRBV2 and TRBJ1-3; 7 bases match TRBD1. V shed 6 bases, J shed 0 bases, and the junction held 20 bases outside the gene matches. Germline CDR1 is SNHLY and CDR2 is FYNNEI. This CDR3 contains 20 residues. In DNA form, the CDR3 reads TGTGCCAGCAGCCTATCCAGGGACAGCCTTAGTTTTTTCTCTGGAAACACCATATATTTT. Protein: CASSLSRDSLSFFSGNTIYF.

This clonotype was detected a few times. V is TRBV10-3 and J is TRBJ2-2, with 14 bases aligning to TRBD2. The CDR3 is made up of 18 amino acids. Germline V CDR1 and CDR2: ENHRY, SYGVKD. J gave up 6 bases and V 8 bases, and 14 bases lay outside the gene matches. The CDR3 DNA sequence: TGTGCCATCGGGACCGGGACTAGCGGGAGTTCCAGACCCGGGGAGCTGTTTTTT. Its translation: CAIGTGTSGSSRPGELFF.

In this sample, this clonotype turned up many times. V is TRBV3-1 and J is TRBJ1-1; no clear D gene. CDR1 is LGHDT and CDR2 is YNNKEL in the germline V gene (reference sequence). The V and J ends lost 1 base and 6 bases respectively, with 6 bases between them. The CDR3 length is 12 residues. The CDR3 DNA reads TGTGCCAGCAGCCAAGGGGTCTCTGAAGCTTTCTTT. Translated, it gives CASSQGVSEAFF.

This clonotype was found many times. This sequence joins TRBV5-1 and TRBJ2-7, with D possibly TRBD2 on 6 matching bases. Germline CDR1 SGHRS, CDR2 YFSETQ. Trimming removed 3 bases from V and 5 bases from J, with 15 bases in between. The CDR3 runs to 14 residues. The chain's CDR3 is CASSSQTRTDEQYF. Here the CDR3 DNA reads TGCGCCAGCAGCTCCCAGACTAGGACGGACGAGCAGTACTTC.

This clonotype occurred many times. The gene calls are TRBV2 and TRBJ1-1; D is undetermined. This CDR3 has 13 amino acids. Germline V gene sequence: CDR1 SNHLY, CDR2 FYNNEI. The germline V and J ends were trimmed by 7 bases and 4 bases, with 13 bases remaining between them. The CDR3 sequence: CASNQLRSTEAFF. DNA for the CDR3: TGTGCCAGCAATCAGTTGAGGAGCACTGAAGCTTTCTTT.

This clonotype was detected only a few times. J is TRBJ2-7 and V is TRBV5-6, with a weak D call TRBD2 (7 bases). This CDR3 has 15 residues. CDR1 is SGHDT and CDR2 is YYEEEE in the germline V gene. Trimming cost V 4 bases and J 6 bases, with 20 bases left between them. This CDR3 is CASSPTGLVSGEQYF. The CDR3 DNA reads as TGTGCCAGCAGCCCGACAGGACTAGTCTCGGGCGAGCAGTACTTC.

The chain couples TRBV7-9 to TRBJ2-7; 9 bases map to TRBD2. The CDR3 contains 14 residues. The trim removed 5 bases at V and 6 bases at J, leaving 8 bases unmatched. Germline loops: CDR1 SEHNR, CDR2 FQNEAQ (reference sequence). Here the CDR3 DNA reads TGTGCCAGCAGCCCAGGGGCGGGAGGGTTCGAGCAGTACTTC. This encodes CASSPGAGGFEQYF.

This sequence joins TRBV10-1 and TRBJ2-1; D gene uncertain. The J call is doubtful: the DNA matches TRBJ2-5 better. Germline values: CDR1 WNHNN, CDR2 SYGVQD (reference sequence). This CDR3 comprises 13 residues. This CDR3 is CASRGLTEETQYF. The CDR3 DNA reads as TGCGCCAGCCGCGGTTTGACGGAAGAGACCCAGTACTTC.

There are many counts of this clonotype. For the CDR3, the DNA is TGTGCCAGCAGGGCCGGGTCCTACTACGAGCAGTACTTC. Amino acid sequence: CASRAGSYYEQYF. V usage is TRBV12-3 or TRBV12-4 and J usage is TRBJ2-7; D gene ambiguous. This CDR3 region has 13 residues. V gave up 6 bases and J gave up 3 bases, with 12 bases separating them.